The entry that follows covers one T cell receptor (beta chain) sequence. Its antigen is unknown. Assay used: immunoSEQ multiplex PCR; TCRdb lists only in-frame clones, some missing. The sample gives 13,000 to 15,000 clones, roughly 87% of which show up once; about two thirds is in the top ten. Enrollment shut out patients with autoimmune disease history or systemic immunosuppression. The data were obtained in a study of OX40 agonist ivuxolimab in advanced cancers. Looking at the study overall: Patients receiving dose escalation had hepatocellular carcinoma, melanoma, renal cell or head and neck cancer.

Study results and limitations: At doses 0.1 to 3.0 mg/kg, CD4+ and CD8+ clones expanded. Some of the lowest clonal expansion was seen in partial responders at 0.1-3.0 mg/kg.

The germline V gene encodes CDR1 SGHRS and CDR2 YFSETQ. The CDR3 spans 15 residues. Trimming removed 0 bases from V and 2 bases from J, with 9 bases in between. The receptor's source is an adult with an advanced solid tumor such as melanoma, head and neck, liver or kidney cancer. The chain recombines TRBV5-1 with TRBJ1-5, with D uncertain. The material sequenced was CD4+ or CD8+ T cells sorted from blood, taken in a trial of the OX40 agonist ivuxolimab. CDR3 nucleotides: TGCGCCAGCAGCTTGGGTGATTGGGGCAATCAGCCCCAGCATTTT. Translation gives CASSLGDWGNQPQHF.